Shown below are 11 T cell receptor beta chains from a single sample sequenced in a study of T cells after posttransplantation cyclophosphamide. Busulfan-fludarabine conditioning, marrow transplant, and cyclophosphamide on days +3 and +4 were administered. TCRdb keeps only in-frame clones here, not all; method: immunoSEQ multiplex PCR. The data hold 17,000 or so clones, with roughly four fifths observed a single time. Sequenced material: CD8+ T cells sorted from PBMCs, taken 1,800 to 2,000 days after a stem cell transplant with posttransplant cyclophosphamide. The source is a female patient in her thirties or forties who received an allogeneic stem cell transplant from a related donor, was CMV-positive, and had no GVHD. The T cells may partly be graft donor cells.

J is TRBJ2-1 and V is TRBV18; tentatively, D is TRBD1 (5 bases). The CDR3 spans 15 residues. The germline CDR1 and CDR2 sequences are KGHSH and LQKENI. V was cut by 3 bases and J by 2 bases, with 11 bases left in between. CDR3 nucleotides: TGTGCCAGCTCACCGGGCAGGGCGACCTACAATGAGCAGTTCTTC. This codes for CASSPGRATYNEQFF.

This clone was seen a few times. The chain combines TRBV4-1 with TRBJ1-1; D is possibly TRBD1 (6 bases). The CDR3 sequence is 14 residues long. V was trimmed by 3 bases and J by 5 bases, leaving 13 bases between them. Germline V gene data show CDR1 as MGHRA and CDR2 as YSYEKL. The DNA of the CDR3 is TGCGCCAGCAGCCAGAACAGGGAAAATACTGAAGCTTTCTTT. It translates to CASSQNRENTEAFF.

The V gene is TRBV11-3, the J gene TRBJ2-7, with 7 bases matching TRBD1. V trimming: 3 bases; J trimming: 5 bases; junction bases outside the gene matches: 4. The CDR3 is made up of 13 amino acids. CDR1 and CDR2 (germline): SGHNT, YENEEA. CDR3 amino acids: CASSFTGDNEQYF. As DNA, the CDR3 is TGTGCCAGCAGCTTTACAGGGGACAACGAGCAGTACTTC.

The gene calls are TRBV7-3 and TRBJ1-6, with D possibly TRBD1 on 6 matching bases. The CDR3 length is 16 residues. Germline CDR1 SGHTA, CDR2 FQGTGA. Trimming shortened V by 5 bases and J by 3 bases, and 14 bases separated the two germline ends. CDR3: CASSLRGGLYNSPLHF. CDR3 nucleotides: TGTGCCAGCAGCCTGCGGGGGGGGCTCTATAATTCACCCCTCCACTTT.

The chain is built from TRBV7-7 and TRBJ2-1, with 10 bases lining up with TRBD2. The CDR3 has 15 amino acids. Losses at the gene ends were 5 bases for V and 4 bases for J; bases not matched to a gene: 5. CDR1 and CDR2 from the germline V gene are SSHAT and FNYEAQ (reference sequence). The CDR3 nucleotides read TGTGCCAGCAGCCTAACTAGCGGGGATTACAATGAGCAGTTCTTC. It yields the protein CASSLTSGDYNEQFF.

The chain has TRBV14 and TRBJ2-7, with D perhaps matching TRBD2 (6 bases). With 8 bases removed from V and 0 bases from J, the gap between germline ends came to 14 bases. Germline CDR1 is SGHDN and CDR2 is FVKESK. CDR3 length: 14 amino acids. For the CDR3, the DNA is TGTGCCAGCGGGATGGGGGGTTTCTCCTACGAGCAGTACTTC. Protein product: CASGMGGFSYEQYF.

The chain carries TRBV15 and TRBJ1-1; perhaps TRBD1 as D (6 bases). The germline gives CDR1 LNHNV, CDR2 YYDKDF (reference sequence). The CDR3 is made up of 16 amino acids. V was cut by 0 bases and J by 4 bases, with 15 bases left in between. In DNA, the CDR3 is TGTGCCACCAGCAGAGATCTAAGAGGGGGTAGCACTGAAGCTTTCTTT. The encoded protein is CATSRDLRGGSTEAFF.

The chain carries TRBV19 and TRBJ2-7; 9 positions agree with TRBD1. Per germline, CDR1 LNHDA and CDR2 SQIVND (reference sequence). The CDR3 runs 15 residues. V gave up 7 bases and J gave up 1 base; unmatched junction bases: 8. The CDR3 DNA is TGTGCCAGTACACCCACGGGACAGGGATCCTACGAGCAGTACTTC. It encodes CASTPTGQGSYEQYF. The complete variable domain, with remaining parts taken from reference TRBV19 and TRBJ2-7, reads DGGITQSPKYLFRKEGQNVTLSCEQNLNHDAMYWYRQDPGQGLRLIYYSQIVNDFQKGDIAEGYSVSREKKESFPLTVTSAQKNPTAFYLCASTPTGQGSYEQYFGPGTRLTVT.

The chain employs TRBV2 and TRBJ2-7; D gene uncertain. Germline V gives CDR1 SNHLY, CDR2 FYNNEI. The CDR3 runs to 15 residues. Trimming pared 3 bases from V and 0 bases from J, leaving 12 bases between. The CDR3, as DNA: TGTGCCAGCAGTGACCGAGGTGCCAGCTCCTACGAGCAGTACTTC. Its translation: CASSDRGASSYEQYF.

The chain combines TRBV27 with TRBJ1-6; 11 nucleotides align to TRBD1. J was trimmed by 14 bases and V by 2 bases; bases with no gene match: 5. CDR1 is MNHEY, CDR2 SMNVEV, per germline (reference sequence). The CDR3 extends over 14 amino acids. CDR3 nucleotides: TGTGCCAGCAGTTTAGGGACAGGGGGTCCGGCCCTCCACTTT. Translated, it gives CASSLGTGGPALHF.

The chain employs TRBV6-5 and TRBJ1-6; the D gene is possibly TRBD1 (6 bases). Trimming pared 4 bases from V and 6 bases from J, leaving 16 bases between. CDR1 and CDR2 (germline): MNHEY, SVGAGI. This CDR3 has 16 residues. As DNA, the CDR3 is TGTGCCAGCAGTTCCGGGGGAGGGGGGGGTAATTCACCCCTCCACTTT. It yields the protein CASSSGGGGGNSPLHF.